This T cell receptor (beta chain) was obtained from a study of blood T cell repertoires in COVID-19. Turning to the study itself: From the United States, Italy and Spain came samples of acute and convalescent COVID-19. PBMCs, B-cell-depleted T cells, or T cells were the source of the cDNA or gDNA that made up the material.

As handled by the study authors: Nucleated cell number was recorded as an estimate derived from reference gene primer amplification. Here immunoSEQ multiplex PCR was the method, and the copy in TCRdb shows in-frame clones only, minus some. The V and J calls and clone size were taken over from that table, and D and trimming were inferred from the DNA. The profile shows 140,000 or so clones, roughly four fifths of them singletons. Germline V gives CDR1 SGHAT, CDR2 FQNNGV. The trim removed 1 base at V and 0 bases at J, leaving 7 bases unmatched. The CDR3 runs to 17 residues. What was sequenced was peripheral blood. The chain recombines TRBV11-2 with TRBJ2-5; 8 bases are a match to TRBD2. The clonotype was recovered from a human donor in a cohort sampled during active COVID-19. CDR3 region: CASSLGGGLGYQETQYF. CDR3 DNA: TGTGCCAGCAGCTTAGGGGGGGGACTAGGGTACCAAGAGACCCAGTACTTC.